A selection of T cell receptor beta chains follows, all from one sample in a study of blood T cell repertoires in COVID-19. Measured with immunoSEQ multiplex PCR; TCRdb has only the in-frame clones, and not every one. The sample lists about 220,000 clones; over 65% were seen once. What was sequenced was PBMCs or T cells enriched from blood (not recorded which). The source of these receptors is a woman aged 60 to 75 who had recovered from COVID-19. Both conserved end residues are part of each CDR3. D genes are given only for firm matches. Not all rows give a size; the values are once, few, many and, for expanded clones, a class.

J gene: TRBJ2-7; clone size: NA; V gene: TRBV19; D gene: TRBD1; CDR3 protein: CASSKPTGTGEQYF; CDR3 DNA: TGTGCCAGTAGTAAACCGACAGGGACGGGCGAGCAGTACTTC
J gene: TRBJ2-1; clone size: once; V gene: TRBV30; D gene: TRBD2; CDR3 protein: CAWSQLARNEQFF; CDR3 DNA: TGTGCCTGGAGTCAACTAGCGAGGAATGAGCAGTTCTTC
J gene: TRBJ1-5; clone size: NA; V gene: TRBV6-5; D gene: NA; CDR3 protein: CASSYERGQPQHF; CDR3 DNA: TGTGCCAGCAGTTACGAACGGGGGCAGCCCCAGCATTTT
J gene: TRBJ1-2; clone size: few; V gene: TRBV29-1; D gene: NA; CDR3 protein: CSVFPDRSRDYDGYTF; CDR3 DNA: TGCAGCGTTTTTCCCGACAGGTCCCGCGACTATGATGGCTACACCTTC
J gene: TRBJ2-5; clone size: NA; V gene: TRBV27; D gene: TRBD2; CDR3 protein: CASSPRTSGRETQYF; CDR3 DNA: TGTGCCAGCAGTCCCCGGACTAGCGGGAGGGAGACCCAGTACTTC
J gene: TRBJ1-4; clone size: NA; V gene: TRBV5-1; D gene: TRBD1; CDR3 protein: CASSTGQGPNEKLFF; CDR3 DNA: TGCGCCAGCAGCACCGGACAGGGGCCTAATGAAAAACTGTTTTTT
J gene: TRBJ1-3; clone size: NA; V gene: TRBV20-1; D gene: NA; CDR3 protein: CSASPADTIYF; CDR3 DNA: TGCAGTGCTAGCCCGGCGGACACCATATATTTT
J gene: TRBJ1-2; clone size: NA; V gene: TRBV4-3; D gene: NA; CDR3 protein: CASSQGGPSYGYTF; CDR3 DNA: TGCGCCAGCAGCCAGGGGGGACCGAGCTATGGCTACACCTTC
J gene: TRBJ2-5; clone size: NA; V gene: TRBV15; D gene: NA; CDR3 protein: CATSRVKGPQETQYF; CDR3 DNA: TGTGCCACCAGCAGAGTGAAGGGGCCGCAAGAGACCCAGTACTTC
J gene: TRBJ1-2; clone size: NA; V gene: TRBV4-1; D gene: NA; CDR3 protein: CASSQLQGPPGYTF; CDR3 DNA: TGCGCCAGCAGCCAACTCCAGGGTCCACCTGGCTACACCTTC
J gene: TRBJ1-1; clone size: NA; V gene: TRBV14; D gene: NA; CDR3 protein: CASSLLTGRPEAFF; CDR3 DNA: TGTGCCAGCAGCCTTCTTACAGGGCGACCTGAAGCTTTCTTT
J gene: TRBJ1-5; clone size: NA; V gene: TRBV7-2; D gene: TRBD1; CDR3 protein: CASSFATGASQPQHF; CDR3 DNA: TGTGCCAGCAGCTTCGCAACAGGGGCCAGTCAGCCCCAGCATTTT
J gene: TRBJ2-3; clone size: NA; V gene: TRBV4-1; D gene: NA; CDR3 protein: CASSQGSRGQTQYF; CDR3 DNA: TGCGCCAGCAGCCAAGGGTCGCGGGGTCAGACGCAGTATTTT
J gene: TRBJ2-3; clone size: NA; V gene: TRBV14; D gene: NA; CDR3 protein: CASSQTGIDTQYF; CDR3 DNA: TGTGCCAGCAGCCAAACAGGGATAGATACGCAGTATTTT
J gene: TRBJ1-1; clone size: NA; V gene: TRBV28; D gene: NA; CDR3 protein: CASRPTLNTEAFF; CDR3 DNA: TGTGCCAGCAGACCAACACTGAACACTGAAGCTTTCTTT
J gene: TRBJ2-7; clone size: NA; V gene: TRBV15; D gene: TRBD1; CDR3 protein: CATQRDRTSYEQYF; CDR3 DNA: TGTGCCACCCAGAGGGACAGGACCTCCTACGAGCAGTACTTC
J gene: TRBJ2-7; clone size: NA; V gene: TRBV6-5; D gene: TRBD2; CDR3 protein: CASSTSGRAGQYF; CDR3 DNA: TGTGCCAGCAGTACTAGCGGGAGGGCGGGCCAGTACTTC
J gene: TRBJ2-1; clone size: NA; V gene: TRBV27; D gene: TRBD2; CDR3 protein: CASSLSPSGGNEQFF; CDR3 DNA: TGTGCCAGCAGTTTATCCCCTAGCGGGGGGAATGAGCAGTTCTTC
J gene: TRBJ1-4; clone size: NA; V gene: TRBV5-1; D gene: NA; CDR3 protein: CASSLATRVNEKLFF; CDR3 DNA: TGCGCCAGCAGCTTGGCCACGAGAGTTAATGAAAAACTGTTTTTT